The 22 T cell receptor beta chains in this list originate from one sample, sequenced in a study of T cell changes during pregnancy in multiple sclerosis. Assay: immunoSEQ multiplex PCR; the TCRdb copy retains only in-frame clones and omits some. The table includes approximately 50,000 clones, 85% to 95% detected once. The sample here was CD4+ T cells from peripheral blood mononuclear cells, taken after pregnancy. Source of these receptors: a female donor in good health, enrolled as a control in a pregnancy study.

Written as DNA, the CDR3 is TGTGCCAGCAGTCCGTTGACAGGGGGCGCGTACGAGCAGTACTTC. Translating gives CASSPLTGGAYEQYF. V usage is TRBV27 and J usage is TRBJ2-7; TRBD1 matches 10 bases. CDR1 MNHEY and CDR2 SMNVEV come from the germline V gene (reference sequence). The CDR3 length is 15 residues. The trim removed 5 bases at V and 4 bases at J, leaving 8 bases unmatched.

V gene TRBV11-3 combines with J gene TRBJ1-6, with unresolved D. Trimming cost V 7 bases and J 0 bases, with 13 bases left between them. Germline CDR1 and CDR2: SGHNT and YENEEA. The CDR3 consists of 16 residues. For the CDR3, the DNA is TGTGCCAGCATCCAAACGGTTAGCTCCTATAATTCACCCCTCCACTTT. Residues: CASIQTVSSYNSPLHF.

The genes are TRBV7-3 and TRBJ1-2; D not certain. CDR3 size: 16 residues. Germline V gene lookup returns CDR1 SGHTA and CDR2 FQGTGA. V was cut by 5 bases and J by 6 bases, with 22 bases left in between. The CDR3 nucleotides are TGTGCCAGCAGCAGAAACCATCGGGAACCCTCCGATGGCTACACCTTC. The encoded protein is CASSRNHREPSDGYTF.

The CDR3 DNA reads TGCGCCAGCAGTGATGTTGGCGGGGGGGCCCGCAATGAGCAGTTCTTC. Protein product: CASSDVGGGARNEQFF. This chain uses TRBV10-2 with TRBJ2-1; 9 bases are a match to TRBD2. V lost 3 bases, J lost 6 bases, and 9 bases stayed unmatched. The CDR3 covers 16 residues. Per the germline V gene, CDR1 is WSHSY and CDR2 is SAAADI.

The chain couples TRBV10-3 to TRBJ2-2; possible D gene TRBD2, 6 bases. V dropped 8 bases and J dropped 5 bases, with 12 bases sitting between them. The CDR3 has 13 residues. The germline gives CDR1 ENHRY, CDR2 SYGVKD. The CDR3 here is CAIGGSTTGELFF. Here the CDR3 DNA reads TGTGCCATCGGGGGGTCGACTACCGGGGAGCTGTTTTTT.

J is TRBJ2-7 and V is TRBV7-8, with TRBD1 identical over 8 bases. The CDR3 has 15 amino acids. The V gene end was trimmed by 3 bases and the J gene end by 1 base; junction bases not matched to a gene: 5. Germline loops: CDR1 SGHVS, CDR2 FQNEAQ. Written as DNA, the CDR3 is TGTGCCAGCAGCTTCGCCAGGACAGGGTCCTACGAGCAGTACTTC. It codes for CASSFARTGSYEQYF.

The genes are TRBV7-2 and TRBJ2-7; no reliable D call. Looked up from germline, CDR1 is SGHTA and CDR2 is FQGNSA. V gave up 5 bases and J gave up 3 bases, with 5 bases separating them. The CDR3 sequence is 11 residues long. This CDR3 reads CASSRVYEQYF. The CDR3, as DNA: TGTGCCAGCAGCCGAGTCTACGAGCAGTACTTC.

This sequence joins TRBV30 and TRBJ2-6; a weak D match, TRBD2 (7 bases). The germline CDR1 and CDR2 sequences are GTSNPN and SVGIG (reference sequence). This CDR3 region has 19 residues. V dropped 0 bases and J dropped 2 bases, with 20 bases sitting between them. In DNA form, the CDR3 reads TGTGCCTGGAGTGTTTGGGGGGGGGCATGGGTTACTGGGGCCAACGTCCTGACTTTC. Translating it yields CAWSVWGGAWVTGANVLTF.

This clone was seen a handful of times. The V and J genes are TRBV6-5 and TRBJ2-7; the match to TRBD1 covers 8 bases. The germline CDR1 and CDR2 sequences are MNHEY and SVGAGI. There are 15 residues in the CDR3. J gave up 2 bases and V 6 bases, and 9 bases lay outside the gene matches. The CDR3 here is CASRSGQGGTYEQYF. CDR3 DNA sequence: TGTGCCAGCAGATCCGGACAGGGTGGGACCTACGAGCAGTACTTC.

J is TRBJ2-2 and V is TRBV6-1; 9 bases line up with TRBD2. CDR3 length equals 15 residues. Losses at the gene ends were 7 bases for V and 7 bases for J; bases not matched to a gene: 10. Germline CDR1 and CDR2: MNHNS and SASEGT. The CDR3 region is CASKEGGRGFGELFF. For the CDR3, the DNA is TGTGCCAGCAAGGAGGGCGGGAGGGGGTTCGGGGAGCTGTTTTTT.

Here the CDR3 DNA reads TGTGCCAGCAGCTCCGCGGGTTGGGTCGGTGAAAAACTGTTTTTT. Translation gives CASSSAGWVGEKLFF. The rearrangement uses TRBV11-2 and TRBJ1-4; the D is unclear. Between the trimmed V and J ends, which lost 4 bases and 7 bases, there was a span of 16 bases. This CDR3 spans 15 amino acids. Germline V gene sequence: CDR1 SGHAT, CDR2 FQNNGV.

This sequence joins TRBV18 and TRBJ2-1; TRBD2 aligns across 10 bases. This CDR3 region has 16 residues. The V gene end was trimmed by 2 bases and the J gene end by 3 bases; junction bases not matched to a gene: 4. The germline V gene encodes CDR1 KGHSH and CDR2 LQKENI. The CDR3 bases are TGTGCCAGCTCACCAACAGCGGGGGGGGACTACAATGAGCAGTTCTTC. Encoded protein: CASSPTAGGDYNEQFF.

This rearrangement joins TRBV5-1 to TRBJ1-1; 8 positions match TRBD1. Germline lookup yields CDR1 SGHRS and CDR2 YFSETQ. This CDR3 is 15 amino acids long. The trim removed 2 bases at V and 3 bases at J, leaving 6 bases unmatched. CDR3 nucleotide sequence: TGCGCCAGCAGCTTAGACAGGGGACGGGACACTGAAGCTTTCTTT. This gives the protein CASSLDRGRDTEAFF.

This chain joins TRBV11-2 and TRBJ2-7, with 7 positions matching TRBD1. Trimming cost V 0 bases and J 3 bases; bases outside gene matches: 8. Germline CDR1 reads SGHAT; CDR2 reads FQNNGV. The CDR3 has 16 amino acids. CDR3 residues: CASSLDTGAGGYEQYF. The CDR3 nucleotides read TGTGCCAGCAGCTTAGATACGGGCGCAGGGGGCTACGAGCAGTACTTC.

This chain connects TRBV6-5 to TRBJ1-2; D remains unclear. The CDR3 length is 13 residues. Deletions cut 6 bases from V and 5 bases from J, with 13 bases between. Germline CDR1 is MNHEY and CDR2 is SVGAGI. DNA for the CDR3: TGTGCCAGCAGCTTTACCGCGTTTTATGGCTACACCTTC. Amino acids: CASSFTAFYGYTF.

CDR3 region: CASSISLAGFEQYF. In nucleotides, the CDR3 is TGTGCCAGTAGTATCTCCCTAGCGGGCTTTGAGCAGTACTTC. V gene TRBV19 combines with J gene TRBJ2-7; 8 bases are shared with TRBD2. CDR1 and CDR2 (germline): LNHDA, SQIVND (reference sequence). The CDR3 consists of 14 residues. V gave up 3 bases and J gave up 7 bases; unmatched junction bases: 8. Complete variable domain (other parts from reference TRBV19 and TRBJ2-7): DGGITQSPKYLFRKEGQNVTLSCEQNLNHDAMYWYRQDPGQGLRLIYYSQIVNDFQKGDIAEGYSVSREKKESFPLTVTSAQKNPTAFYLCASSISLAGFEQYFGPGTRLTVT.

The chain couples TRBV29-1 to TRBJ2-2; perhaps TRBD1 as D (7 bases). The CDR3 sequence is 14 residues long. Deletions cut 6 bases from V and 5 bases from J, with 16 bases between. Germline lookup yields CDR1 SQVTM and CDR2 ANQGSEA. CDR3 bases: TGCAGCGTAGGACCCAGGGGGAGGACCGGGGAGCTGTTTTTT. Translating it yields CSVGPRGRTGELFF.

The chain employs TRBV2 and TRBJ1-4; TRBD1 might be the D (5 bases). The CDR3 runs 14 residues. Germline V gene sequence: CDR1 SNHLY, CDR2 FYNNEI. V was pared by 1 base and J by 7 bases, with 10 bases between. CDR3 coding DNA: TGTGCCAGCAGTGAAGGGGGCAGGGCTGAAAAACTGTTTTTT. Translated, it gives CASSEGGRAEKLFF.

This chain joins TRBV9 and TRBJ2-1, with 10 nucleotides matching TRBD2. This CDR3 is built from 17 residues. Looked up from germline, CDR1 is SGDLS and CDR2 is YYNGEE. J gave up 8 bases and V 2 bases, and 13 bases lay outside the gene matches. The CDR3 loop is CASSVLAGAETGHEQFF. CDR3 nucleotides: TGTGCCAGCAGCGTCCTAGCGGGGGCCGAGACGGGCCATGAGCAGTTCTTC.

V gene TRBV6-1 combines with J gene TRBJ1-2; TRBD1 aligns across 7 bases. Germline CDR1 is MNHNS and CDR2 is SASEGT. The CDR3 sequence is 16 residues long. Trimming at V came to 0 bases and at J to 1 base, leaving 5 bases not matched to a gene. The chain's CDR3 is CASSEAGDRVNYGYTF. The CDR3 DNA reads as TGTGCCAGCAGTGAAGCCGGGGACAGAGTTAACTATGGCTACACCTTC.

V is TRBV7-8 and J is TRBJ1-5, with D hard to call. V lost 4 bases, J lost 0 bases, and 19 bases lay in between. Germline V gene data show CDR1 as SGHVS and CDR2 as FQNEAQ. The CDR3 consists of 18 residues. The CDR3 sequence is CASSSGSTGIASNQPQHF. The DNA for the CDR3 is TGTGCCAGCAGCTCAGGTTCCACGGGGATCGCTAGCAATCAGCCCCAGCATTTT.

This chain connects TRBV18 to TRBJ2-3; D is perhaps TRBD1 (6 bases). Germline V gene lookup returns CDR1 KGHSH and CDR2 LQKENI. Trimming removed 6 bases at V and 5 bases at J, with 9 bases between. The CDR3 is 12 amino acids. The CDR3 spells CASSAGEDTQYF. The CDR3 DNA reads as TGTGCCAGCTCGGCAGGGGAAGATACGCAGTATTTT.